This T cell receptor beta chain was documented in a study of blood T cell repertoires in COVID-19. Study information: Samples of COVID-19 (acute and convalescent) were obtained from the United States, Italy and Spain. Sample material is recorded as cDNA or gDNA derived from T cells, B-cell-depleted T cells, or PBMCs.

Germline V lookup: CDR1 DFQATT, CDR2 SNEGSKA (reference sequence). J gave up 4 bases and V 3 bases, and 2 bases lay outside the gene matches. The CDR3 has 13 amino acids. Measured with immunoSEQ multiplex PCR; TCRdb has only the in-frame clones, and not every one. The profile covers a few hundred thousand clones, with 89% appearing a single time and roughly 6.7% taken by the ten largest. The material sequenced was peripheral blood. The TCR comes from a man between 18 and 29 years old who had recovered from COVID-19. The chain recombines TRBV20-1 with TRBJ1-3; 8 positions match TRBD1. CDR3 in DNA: TGCAGTGCTAGTCGGACAGGGGGAAACACCATATATTTT. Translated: CSASRTGGNTIYF.